Below are 18 T cell receptor beta chains sequenced from a single sample in a study of OX40 agonist ivuxolimab in advanced cancers. Libraries came from the immunoSEQ multiplex PCR assay. The source is immuneACCESS, and TCRdb retained only in-frame sequences with V and J called. Part of the clones is not carried over; for the studies checked, unresolved V genes explain less than half of this, and the remainder is unexplained. The sample table shows about 26,000 clones, and roughly 90% are seen once. In total, the top ten clones hold 15% to 20% of the sample. The starting material was CD4+ or CD8+ T cells sorted from blood, obtained in a trial of the OX40 agonist ivuxolimab. All receptors come from an adult with an advanced solid tumor such as melanoma, head and neck, liver or kidney cancer.

The chain has TRBV5-6 and TRBJ2-1; possible D gene TRBD1, 6 bases. This CDR3 region has 12 residues. V was clipped by 4 bases and J by 7 bases, with 9 bases between them. Germline loops: CDR1 SGHDT, CDR2 YYEEEE. In nucleotides, the CDR3 is TGTGCCAGCAGCCAACAGGGAAATGAGCAGTTCTTC. Translation gives CASSQQGNEQFF.

This rearrangement joins TRBV5-4 to TRBJ1-2; D is possibly TRBD1 (5 bases). Trimming stripped 2 bases from V and 7 bases from J, with 21 bases between. The CDR3 has 16 residues. Germline CDR1 and CDR2: SGHNT and YYREEE (reference sequence). CDR3 region: CASSFGLGTSLGGYTF. CDR3 bases: TGTGCCAGCAGCTTTGGCCTGGGGACCTCCTTAGGTGGCTACACCTTC.

The gene calls are TRBV2 and TRBJ1-1; D is undetermined. Germline CDR1 SNHLY, CDR2 FYNNEI. The CDR3 runs 12 residues. Trimming removed 8 bases at V and 5 bases at J, with 12 bases between. CDR3 DNA sequence: TGTGCCAGCGCGGCGTGGGGAACTGAAGCTTTCTTT. Amino acid sequence: CASAAWGTEAFF.

This clone was seen once. V gene TRBV5-1 combines with J gene TRBJ1-1; D gene uncertain. V dropped 0 bases and J dropped 6 bases, with 9 bases sitting between them. CDR1 and CDR2 from the germline V gene are SGHRS and YFSETQ. This CDR3 is built from 13 residues. CDR3 nucleotides: TGCGCCAGCAGCTTGGCGGCTTCAGCTGAAGCTTTCTTT. It codes for CASSLAASAEAFF.

This chain joins TRBV27 and TRBJ2-7; TRBD1 agrees at 10 bases. In germline, CDR1 is MNHEY, CDR2 SMNVEV (reference sequence). The CDR3 loop spans 14 amino acids. The junction had 8 bases not matched to a gene; V was cut back by 8 bases and J by 4 bases. CDR3 loop: CASGLGTGDYEQYF. CDR3 nucleotide sequence: TGTGCCAGCGGGTTGGGGACAGGGGATTACGAGCAGTACTTC.

V and J are TRBV5-8 and TRBJ2-1; possible D gene TRBD1, 6 bases. CDR3 length: 15 residues. Germline V gene data show CDR1 as SGHTS and CDR2 as YDEGEE. Trimming pared 5 bases from V and 8 bases from J, leaving 20 bases between. The CDR3 loop is CASSLGYRVFDEQFF. DNA of the CDR3: TGTGCCAGCAGTTTAGGTTACAGGGTTTTCGATGAGCAGTTCTTC.

V gene TRBV15 combines with J gene TRBJ2-5; 7 nucleotides match TRBD2. J gave up 0 bases and V 1 base, and 17 bases lay outside the gene matches. Germline values: CDR1 LNHNV, CDR2 YYDKDF (reference sequence). This CDR3 contains 20 residues. CDR3 bases: TGTGCCACCAGCAGAGGACCCCGCGGGAGCGGGGTCGCCCACCAAGAGACCCAGTACTTC. Protein: CATSRGPRGSGVAHQETQYF. Variable domain in full (rest from reference TRBV15 and TRBJ2-5): DAMVIQNPRYQVTQFGKPVTLSCSQTLNHNVMYWYQQKSSQAPKLLFHYYDKDFNNEADTPDNFQSRRPNTSFCFLDIRSPGLGDTAMYLCATSRGPRGSGVAHQETQYFGPGTRLLVL.

The chain carries TRBV9 and TRBJ1-1; possibly TRBD1 for D (6 bases). The V end was cut by 3 bases, the J end by 4 bases, with 10 bases between. CDR1 and CDR2 from the germline V gene are SGDLS and YYNGEE. The CDR3 is made up of 13 amino acids. CDR3 amino acids: CASSDTGLTEAFF. In nucleotides, the CDR3 is TGTGCCAGCAGCGATACAGGGCTCACTGAAGCTTTCTTT.

This rearrangement joins TRBV4-3 to TRBJ1-2; 7 nucleotides line up with TRBD1. Germline CDR1 LGHNA, CDR2 YSLEER. The CDR3 covers 16 residues. The ends lost 0 bases at V and 2 bases at J; junction bases unmatched: 6. CDR3 nucleotides: TGCGCCAGCAGCCAAGATCACAGGGGCGCGAACTATGGCTACACCTTC. Protein product: CASSQDHRGANYGYTF.

The gene calls are TRBV27 and TRBJ2-7, with 9 bases identical to TRBD1. The CDR3 covers 14 residues. V was pared by 7 bases and J by 5 bases, with 9 bases of the junction left unmatched. Germline V gene lookup returns CDR1 MNHEY and CDR2 SMNVEV (reference sequence). This chain's CDR3 is CASTSPGQGHEQYF. Here the CDR3 DNA reads TGTGCCAGCACTTCTCCGGGACAGGGCCACGAGCAGTACTTC.

The J gene is TRBJ1-5, the V gene TRBV10-3, with TRBD1 as a possible D gene (5 bases). The CDR3 consists of 16 residues. Germline values: CDR1 ENHRY, CDR2 SYGVKD. Trimming removed 0 bases from V and 4 bases from J, with 13 bases in between. The CDR3 spells CAISESEGTTNQPQHF. The CDR3 DNA reads TGTGCCATCAGTGAGTCTGAGGGGACTACTAATCAGCCCCAGCATTTT.

This chain joins TRBV21-1 and TRBJ1-1. TRBV21-1 is reported as a pseudogene. The CDR3 runs to 10 residues. The CDR3 DNA is TGTGCCAGCAGCAAAATAGTAGCTTTCTTT. This translates into CASSKIVAFF.

The V and J genes are TRBV2 and TRBJ2-4, with D perhaps matching TRBD1 (6 bases). The CDR3 is 16 residues long. Germline loops: CDR1 SNHLY, CDR2 FYNNEI. V was shortened by 6 bases and J by 6 bases, with 21 bases between the two germline ends. This chain's CDR3 is CASRTPGRGGINIQYF. The CDR3 DNA sequence: TGTGCCAGCAGGACACCGGGACGAGGGGGAATAAACATTCAGTACTTC.

CDR3 DNA: TGTGCCAGCAGCCAATGGGGCTATGGCTACACCTTC. The encoded protein is CASSQWGYGYTF. The V gene is TRBV6-5, the J gene TRBJ1-2; D gene unclear. Germline V gene sequence: CDR1 MNHEY, CDR2 SVGAGI. The CDR3 sequence is 12 residues long. The germline V and J ends were trimmed by 6 bases and 4 bases, with 9 bases remaining between them.

V is TRBV29-1 and J is TRBJ1-2, with 11 bases that match TRBD1. CDR1 and CDR2 (germline): SQVTM, ANQGSEA. Trimming cost V 0 bases and J 2 bases; bases outside gene matches: 5. This CDR3 contains 16 residues. The CDR3, as DNA: TGCAGCGTTGAAGATCTCGGGGACAGGGGGAACTATGGCTACACCTTC. Translated, it gives CSVEDLGDRGNYGYTF.

This clone was picked up a small number of times. This chain joins TRBV5-4 and TRBJ2-7, with 11 bases aligning to TRBD2. The V gene end was trimmed by 4 bases and the J gene end by 3 bases; junction bases not matched to a gene: 6. The CDR3 spans 15 residues. Germline-derived CDR1 and CDR2 are SGHNT and YYREEE (reference sequence). The CDR3 DNA follows: TGTGCCAGCAGCGGGGGACTAGCGGATTTCTACGAGCAGTACTTC. Translated, it gives CASSGGLADFYEQYF.

As regards this clone: Only one base separates this from a far larger clonotype, so it likely reflects a read error. Other DNA variants within this sample encode the same CDR3. The rearrangement joins TRBV5-4 to TRBJ1-2, with D possibly matching TRBD1 (5 bases). Germline values: CDR1 SGHNT, CDR2 YYREEE (reference sequence). The CDR3 length is 14 residues. Trimming took 0 bases from V and 8 from J, leaving 14 bases between them. Here the CDR3 reads CASSLESRGWGYTF. CDR3 sequence (DNA): TGTGCCAGCAGCTTGGAGTCCCGGGGCTGGGGCTACACCTTC.

This clone was recorded a few times. CDR3 protein: CASSFPTSTGYSNQPQHF. In nucleotides, the CDR3 is TGTGCCAGCAGTTTCCCGACCTCCACAGGGTATAGCAATCAGCCCCAGCATTTT. The rearrangement links TRBV28 to TRBJ1-5, with D possibly TRBD1 on 6 matching bases. V was shortened by 3 bases and J by 0 bases, with 18 bases between the two germline ends. The length of the CDR3 is 18 residues. CDR1 is MDHEN, CDR2 SYDVKM, per germline.